This entry is about one T cell receptor (beta chain). This entry is derived from a study of cytomegalovirus exposure and HLA in healthy donors. 60 Vbeta and 13 Jbeta primers were used in PCR. Profiled with immunoSEQ multiplex PCR; TCRdb holds only in-frame clones, not every one. The sample totals about 77,000 clones. CDR3 length: 15 residues. Losses at the gene ends were 10 bases for V and 2 bases for J; bases not matched to a gene: 7. Germline V gives CDR1 LNHDA, CDR2 SQIVND (reference sequence). The TCR originated in a man aged 45-60 years in good health and CMV-seropositive. The rearrangement joins TRBV19 to TRBJ1-4; 10 nucleotides match TRBD1. Sequenced material: PBMCs. CDR3 DNA sequence: TGTGCCACCTCGGACAGGGGGGCCACTAATGAAAAACTGTTTTTT. This codes for CATSDRGATNEKLFF. Supplemented by reference TRBV19 and TRBJ1-4, the full variable domain reads DGGITQSPKYLFRKEGQNVTLSCEQNLNHDAMYWYRQDPGQGLRLIYYSQIVNDFQKGDIAEGYSVSREKKESFPLTVTSAQKNPTAFYLCATSDRGATNEKLFFGSGTQLSVL.